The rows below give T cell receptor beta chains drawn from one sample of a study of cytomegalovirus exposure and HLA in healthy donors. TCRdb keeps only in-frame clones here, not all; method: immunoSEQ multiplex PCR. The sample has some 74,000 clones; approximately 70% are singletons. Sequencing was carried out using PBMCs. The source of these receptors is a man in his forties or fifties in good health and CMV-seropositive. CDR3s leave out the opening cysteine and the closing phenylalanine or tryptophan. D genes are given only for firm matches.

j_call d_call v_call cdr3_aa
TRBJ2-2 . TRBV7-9 ASSSGGVRAGELF
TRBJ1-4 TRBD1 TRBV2 ASRQGAGSEKLF
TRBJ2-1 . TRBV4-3 ASSQALYNEQF
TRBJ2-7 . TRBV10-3 AISEGIGETGASYEQY
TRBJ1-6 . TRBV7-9 ASSLAPLNSPLH
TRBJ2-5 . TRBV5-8 ASRYSGETQY
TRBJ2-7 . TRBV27 ASSFNNSPWEQY
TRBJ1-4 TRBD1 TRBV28 ASSFSLGQSSEKLF
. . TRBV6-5 ASSYAGTGHSYEQY
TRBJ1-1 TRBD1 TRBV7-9 ATYDRGLGNTEAF
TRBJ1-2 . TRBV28 ASSPPRGGQTT
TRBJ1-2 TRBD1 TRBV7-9 ASSLSGQGVGYT
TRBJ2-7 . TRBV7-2 ASSLQADSPRPYEQY
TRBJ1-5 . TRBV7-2 ASSYGGRDNQPQH
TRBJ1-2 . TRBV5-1 ASSLAIQGYGYT
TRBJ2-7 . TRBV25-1 ASSDENRAASYEQY
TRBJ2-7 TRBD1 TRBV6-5 ASSYGFAGGKEQY
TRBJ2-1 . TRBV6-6 ASSYQAGDEQF
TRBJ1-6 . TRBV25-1 ASSAGRDSPLH
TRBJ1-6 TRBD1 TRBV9 ASSTTGEPFNSPLH
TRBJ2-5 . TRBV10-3 ATQPQQAQETQY
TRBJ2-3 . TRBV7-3 ASSTFGDTQY
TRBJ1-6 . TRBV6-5 ASSSRPDRPNSPLH
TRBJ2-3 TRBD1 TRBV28 ASSLDRVYTDTQY
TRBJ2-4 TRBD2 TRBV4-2 ASSQGTSGALAKNIQY
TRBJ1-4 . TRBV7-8 ASSARRDFAREKLF
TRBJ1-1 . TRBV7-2 ASSLLSGNTEAF
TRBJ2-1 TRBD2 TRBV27 ASSPWARGGNNEQF
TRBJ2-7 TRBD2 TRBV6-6 ASSPHEGGDNN
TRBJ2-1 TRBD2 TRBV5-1 ASSLVTSGNSYNEQF
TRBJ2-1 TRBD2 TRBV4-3 ASSQDGLAGGRNEQF
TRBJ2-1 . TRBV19 ASSIGQGSYNEQF
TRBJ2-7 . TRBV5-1 ASSQGGYEQY
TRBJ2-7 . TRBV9 ASSAPEGGEQY
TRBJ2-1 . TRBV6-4 ASSDIGSGEQF
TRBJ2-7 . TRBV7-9 ASSWGGASYEQY
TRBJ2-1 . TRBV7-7 ASSLAYRDNEQF
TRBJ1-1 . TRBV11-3 ASSLAGMWGRVNTEAF
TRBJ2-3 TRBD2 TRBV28 ASSSGGANTDTQY
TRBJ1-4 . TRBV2 ASSHDRNNEKLF
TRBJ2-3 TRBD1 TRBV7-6 ASTWTGGITDTQY